The text below deals with one T cell receptor (beta chain). As yet, its antigen is unknown. Cells defined as naive were viable CD3+CD4+ or CD3+CD8+ and CCR7+CD45RA+CD45RO-CD95-CD27+CD28+. This sample is part of a study of T cells after posttransplantation cyclophosphamide. Study observations and caveats: After PTCy, TRB diversity resembled that of CNI/methotrexate controls. Later post-transplant blood repertoires were often dominated by donor CD8+ memory clones.

Profiling relied on immunoSEQ multiplex PCR, and the TCRdb table lists in-frame clones only, not all of them. The sample has about 16,000 clones; 90% to 95% are singletons. This clonotype was obtained from a woman in her forties or fifties in good health and a related stem cell transplant donor. The specimen sequenced was naive CD4+ T cells sorted from blood.

The CDR3: CASSLKLQGMTNIQYF. CDR3 DNA sequence: TGTGCCAGCAGCTTGAAGTTGCAGGGGATGACGAACATTCAGTACTTC. The V call is TRBV5-6, the J call TRBJ2-4; tentatively, D is TRBD1 (6 bases). Between the trimmed V and J ends, which lost 1 base and 7 bases, there was a span of 18 bases. This CDR3 is 16 amino acids long. Looked up from germline, CDR1 is SGHDT and CDR2 is YYEEEE.